A single sample gave rise to the 31 T cell receptor beta chains below, sequenced in a study of OX40 agonist ivuxolimab in advanced cancers. Here immunoSEQ multiplex PCR was the method, and the copy in TCRdb shows in-frame clones only, minus some. The sample has some 87,000 clones, 94% seen once. The sequences come from CD4+ or CD8+ T cells sorted from blood, collected in a trial of the OX40 agonist ivuxolimab. The receptors derive from an adult with an advanced solid tumor such as melanoma, head and neck, liver or kidney cancer.

V is TRBV19 and J is TRBJ2-2; possibly TRBD2 for D (6 bases). This CDR3 comprises 16 residues. The V gene lost 4 bases and the J gene lost 0 bases, with 12 bases spanning the gap. Per germline, CDR1 LNHDA and CDR2 SQIVND (reference sequence). CDR3 loop: CASSKIAVSNTGELFF. DNA of the CDR3: TGTGCCAGTAGTAAAATAGCGGTATCGAACACCGGGGAGCTGTTTTTT. The full variable domain, in which reference TRBV19 and TRBJ2-2 provide the parts outside the CDR3, is DGGITQSPKYLFRKEGQNVTLSCEQNLNHDAMYWYRQDPGQGLRLIYYSQIVNDFQKGDIAEGYSVSREKKESFPLTVTSAQKNPTAFYLCASSKIAVSNTGELFFGEGSRLTVL.

The rearrangement uses TRBV21-1 and TRBJ1-1. TRBV21-1 is annotated as a pseudogene. The CDR3 sequence is 13 residues long. The CDR3 DNA is TGTGCCGGTAAGTGGGGGATGAACACTGAAGCTTTCTTT. Amino acid sequence: CAGKWGMNTEAFF.

V is TRBV29-1 and J is TRBJ1-1; a weak D match, TRBD1 (6 bases). This CDR3 is 13 amino acids long. Germline assignment: CDR1 SQVTM and CDR2 ANQGSEA. Trimming shortened V by 7 bases and J by 0 bases, and 12 bases separated the two germline ends. The CDR3 DNA reads as TGCAGCGCCGAGGGGGGCTTGAACACTGAAGCTTTCTTT. Protein product: CSAEGGLNTEAFF.

The CDR3 coding sequence is TGTGCCAGCAGCTCTCAGGGGAGCTCCTACGAGCAGTACTTC. Its translation is CASSSQGSSYEQYF. J is TRBJ2-7 and V is TRBV5-4; possibly TRBD1 for D (6 bases). This CDR3 region has 14 residues. Looked up from germline, CDR1 is SGHNT and CDR2 is YYREEE (reference sequence). V was trimmed by 3 bases and J by 0 bases, leaving 10 bases between them.

The V call is TRBV7-9, the J call TRBJ2-7, with D hard to call. The germline V gene encodes CDR1 SEHNR and CDR2 FQNEAQ (reference sequence). This CDR3 contains 13 residues. The V end was cut by 4 bases, the J end by 3 bases, with 10 bases between. The CDR3, as DNA: TGTGCCAGCAGCTCGGGCAGAGTCTACGAGCAGTACTTC. Translated, it gives CASSSGRVYEQYF.

The gene calls are TRBV19 and TRBJ1-2, with 8 nucleotides matching TRBD1. This CDR3 is 13 amino acids long. The trim removed 6 bases at V and 7 bases at J, leaving 7 bases unmatched. The V gene's germline CDR1 is LNHDA and CDR2 SQIVND (reference sequence). CDR3 sequence (DNA): TGTGCCAGTAGGGGACAGGACCGAAGTGGCTACACCTTC. This translates into CASRGQDRSGYTF. The variable domain in full, with the rest retrieved from reference TRBV19 and TRBJ1-2, is DGGITQSPKYLFRKEGQNVTLSCEQNLNHDAMYWYRQDPGQGLRLIYYSQIVNDFQKGDIAEGYSVSREKKESFPLTVTSAQKNPTAFYLCASRGQDRSGYTFGSGTRLTVV.

The chain combines TRBV20-1 with TRBJ2-1, with 7 positions matching TRBD2. Germline CDR1 reads DFQATT; CDR2 reads SNEGSKA (reference sequence). The CDR3 totals 11 residues. Here the CDR3 reads CSPTSMGEQFF. CDR3 coding DNA: TGCAGCCCGACTAGCATGGGTGAGCAGTTCTTC.

The J gene is TRBJ2-5, the V gene TRBV15; D possibly uses TRBD1 or TRBD2 (6 bases each). Per germline, CDR1 LNHNV and CDR2 YYDKDF (reference sequence). Deletions cut 0 bases from V and 4 bases from J, with 27 bases between. The CDR3 covers 20 residues. In DNA form, the CDR3 reads TGTGCCACCAGCAGAGATCAGTTTGGACAAGGGGGGATATCGCGAGAGACCCAGTACTTC. It specifies CATSRDQFGQGGISRETQYF.

About this clone: Compared with germline, one end of the junction differs, possibly owing to a read error. The V and J genes are TRBV7-2 and TRBJ2-7, with unresolved D. Germline V gives CDR1 SGHTA, CDR2 FQGNSA. This CDR3 contains 13 residues. The CDR3 spells CASSLSFGYTQIF. CDR3 coding DNA: TGTGCCAGCAGCTTAAGTTTCGGTTACACCCAGATTTTC.

This chain connects TRBV2 to TRBJ2-7; D call uncertain. Trimming shortened V by 1 base and J by 1 base, and 14 bases separated the two germline ends. The CDR3 covers 16 residues. Germline V gives CDR1 SNHLY, CDR2 FYNNEI. Here the CDR3 reads CASSEGALQWSYEQYF. CDR3 DNA: TGTGCCAGCAGTGAAGGAGCTCTACAATGGTCCTACGAGCAGTACTTC.

The chain couples TRBV28 to TRBJ2-3; 9 bases are a match to TRBD2. The CDR3 spans 17 residues. Germline CDR1 is MDHEN and CDR2 is SYDVKM. The junction had 6 bases not matched to a gene; V was cut back by 2 bases and J by 0 bases. DNA for the CDR3: TGTGCCAGCAGTTTAAGACTAGCGGACGATAGCACAGATACGCAGTATTTT. Protein sequence: CASSLRLADDSTDTQYF.

The chain carries TRBV20-1 and TRBJ2-7; D possibly corresponds to TRBD1 (5 bases). The CDR3 extends over 10 amino acids. Per the germline V gene, CDR1 is DFQATT and CDR2 is SNEGSKA (reference sequence). V gave up 5 bases and J gave up 9 bases, with 11 bases separating them. The CDR3 DNA reads TGCAGTGCTGACCCGGACATGCAGTACTTC. As protein: CSADPDMQYF.

This clone came up once. CDR3: CASSMDRGSTDTQYF. CDR3 nucleotides: TGTGCCAGTAGTATGGACAGGGGAAGCACAGATACGCAGTATTTT. The chain has TRBV19 and TRBJ2-3, with 9 bases that match TRBD1. CDR3 length equals 15 residues. V dropped 3 bases and J dropped 0; count of bases not matched to a gene: 1. Germline-derived CDR1 and CDR2 are LNHDA and SQIVND (reference sequence).

In this sample, this clone turned up many times. This chain links TRBV5-4 with TRBJ2-7, with D perhaps matching TRBD1 (5 bases). Germline V gene data show CDR1 as SGHNT and CDR2 as YYREEE (reference sequence). This CDR3 is 13 amino acids long. The V and J ends lost 4 bases and 2 bases respectively, with 10 bases between them. CDR3 sequence (DNA): TGTGCCAGCAGCACGGACACGACCTACGAGCAGTACTTC. This translates into CASSTDTTYEQYF. Full variable domain (missing parts from reference TRBV5-4 and TRBJ2-7): ETGVTQSPTHLIKTRGQQVTLRCSSQSGHNTVSWYQQALGQGPQFIFQYYREEENGRGNFPPRFSGLQFPNYSSELNVNALELDDSALYLCASSTDTTYEQYFGPGTRLTVT.

This clone was recorded only once. This chain connects TRBV14 to TRBJ2-7; 8 nucleotides match TRBD1. The V gene end was trimmed by 5 bases and the J gene end by 3 bases; junction bases not matched to a gene: 9. This CDR3 comprises 15 residues. Germline loops: CDR1 SGHDN, CDR2 FVKESK. The CDR3 DNA reads as TGTGCCAGCAGCGAAGGACAGGGTTTCGGCTACGAGCAGTACTTC. It is translated as CASSEGQGFGYEQYF.

This chain connects TRBV29-1 to TRBJ1-2, with 8 bases aligning to TRBD1. Germline CDR1 SQVTM, CDR2 ANQGSEA. The length of the CDR3 is 11 residues. The V segment lost 8 bases and the J segment 4 bases; nucleotides outside the gene matches: 3. CDR3 residues: CSIGQGYGYTF. The CDR3 nucleotides read TGCAGCATCGGACAGGGCTATGGCTACACCTTC.

The J gene is TRBJ2-7, the V gene TRBV10-3; 7 bases agree with TRBD2. Germline-derived CDR1 and CDR2 are ENHRY and SYGVKD. V dropped 3 bases and J dropped 2; count of bases not matched to a gene: 7. The CDR3 consists of 15 residues. The CDR3 loop reads CAISESGAGAYEQYF. CDR3 bases: TGTGCCATCAGTGAAAGTGGGGCGGGAGCCTACGAGCAGTACTTC.

This chain uses TRBV28 with TRBJ2-7; D possibly corresponds to TRBD1 (6 bases). The CDR3 consists of 14 residues. Germline CDR1 reads MDHEN; CDR2 reads SYDVKM. With 5 bases removed from V and 2 bases from J, the gap between germline ends came to 13 bases. CDR3 coding DNA: TGTGCCAGCAGTATAAACACAGGGACCTACGAGCAGTACTTC. This sequence encodes CASSINTGTYEQYF.

This chain uses TRBV5-4 with TRBJ1-1; maybe TRBD1 (5 bases). The CDR3 runs to 14 residues. The ends were cut back, 4 bases at V and 1 base at J, with 11 bases in the middle. The germline CDR1 and CDR2 sequences are SGHNT and YYREEE (reference sequence). The CDR3 is CASSPWDGNTEAFF. The CDR3 region has the DNA TGTGCCAGCAGCCCCTGGGACGGGAACACTGAAGCTTTCTTT.

V is TRBV7-9 and J is TRBJ2-3; D gene ambiguous. Trimming left V 2 bases short and J 6 bases short, with 6 bases between. There are 12 residues in the CDR3. The germline V gene has CDR1 SEHNR and CDR2 FQNEAQ (reference sequence). The DNA for the CDR3 is TGTGCCAGCAGCTTAATGAAGGATACGCAGTATTTT. Its protein is CASSLMKDTQYF.

This clone appeared once. The V gene is TRBV6-5, the J gene TRBJ1-1, with 7 bases aligning to TRBD1. J gave up 4 bases and V 6 bases, and 11 bases lay outside the gene matches. Germline V gene data show CDR1 as MNHEY and CDR2 as SVGAGI. CDR3 length: 15 residues. As DNA, the CDR3 is TGTGCCAGCAGACCCGATAGTGAGGGGGCCACTGAAGCTTTCTTT. Amino acids: CASRPDSEGATEAFF.

This clone was found once. The rearrangement uses TRBV10-3 and TRBJ2-3, with 8 bases that match TRBD2. V was clipped by 6 bases and J by 3 bases; unmatched bases: 11. The CDR3 is 16 residues long. Germline assignment: CDR1 ENHRY and CDR2 SYGVKD. In nucleotides, the CDR3 is TGTGCCATCAGACCCATAAACGGCGGGAGGACAGATACGCAGTATTTT. Translated, it gives CAIRPINGGRTDTQYF.

The V and J genes are TRBV7-9 and TRBJ2-7; no firm D call. The length of the CDR3 is 14 residues. CDR1 is SEHNR, CDR2 FQNEAQ, per germline (reference sequence). Trimming took 4 bases from V and 7 from J, leaving 17 bases between them. This CDR3 is CASSWTPDPREQYF. The CDR3 DNA reads as TGTGCCAGCAGCTGGACCCCAGACCCTAGAGAGCAGTACTTC. The variable domain in full, completed from reference TRBV7-9 and TRBJ2-7, reads DTGVSQNPRHKITKRGQNVTFRCDPISEHNRLYWYRQTLGQGPEFLTYFQNEAQLEKSRLLSDRFSAERPKGSFSTLEIQRTEQGDSAMYLCASSWTPDPREQYFGPGTRLTVT.

The CDR3 nucleotides read TGTGCCAGTACTCCGGGACAGGGGCCCTACGAGCAGTACTTC. It encodes CASTPGQGPYEQYF. The rearrangement links TRBV19 to TRBJ2-7, with 10 bases fitting TRBD1. Trimming took 7 bases from V and 2 from J; bases not matched to a gene: 5. This CDR3 comprises 14 residues. Germline V gene lookup returns CDR1 LNHDA and CDR2 SQIVND (reference sequence).

The chain combines TRBV9 with TRBJ1-1; the D gene is possibly TRBD1 (6 bases). Germline values: CDR1 SGDLS, CDR2 YYNGEE. This CDR3 is built from 14 residues. The germline V and J ends were trimmed by 0 bases and 4 bases, with 10 bases remaining between them. CDR3 sequence (DNA): TGTGCCAGCAGCGTAGGAGGGGGGAGCACTGAAGCTTTCTTT. It yields the protein CASSVGGGSTEAFF.

The chain recombines TRBV6-5 with TRBJ2-7; D gene unclear. Trimming took off 0 bases at V and 2 bases at J, with 11 bases between the two ends. Germline lookup yields CDR1 MNHEY and CDR2 SVGAGI. This CDR3 has 15 amino acids. The CDR3 coding sequence is TGTGCCAGCAGTTACTCCCCAGGCAAGACCTACGAGCAGTACTTC. Protein product: CASSYSPGKTYEQYF.

This rearrangement joins TRBV19 to TRBJ1-1; TRBD1 aligns across 7 bases. V lost 11 bases and J lost 0; bases outside the gene matches: 6. Germline V gene sequence: CDR1 LNHDA, CDR2 SQIVND (reference sequence). The CDR3 extends over 13 amino acids. The CDR3 DNA reads as TGTGCCGGATCACAGGGGTTGAACACTGAAGCTTTCTTT. This codes for CAGSQGLNTEAFF. Drawing the rest from reference TRBV19 and TRBJ1-1, the complete variable domain is DGGITQSPKYLFRKEGQNVTLSCEQNLNHDAMYWYRQDPGQGLRLIYYSQIVNDFQKGDIAEGYSVSREKKESFPLTVTSAQKNPTAFYLCAGSQGLNTEAFFGQGTRLTVV.

V gene TRBV6-6 combines with J gene TRBJ2-7; D gene unclear. CDR1 is MNHNY, CDR2 SVGAGI, per germline (reference sequence). This CDR3 has 13 residues. Trimming left V 5 bases short and J 0 bases short, with 8 bases between. The CDR3: CASSPWSSYEQYF. The CDR3 DNA is TGTGCCAGCAGTCCTTGGAGCTCCTACGAGCAGTACTTC.

This clone was observed a handful of times. V is TRBV6-6 and J is TRBJ2-7; the match to TRBD2 covers 15 bases. The CDR3 is 16 amino acids. V trimming: 7 bases; J trimming: 4 bases; junction bases outside the gene matches: 8. Germline V CDR1 and CDR2: MNHNY, SVGAGI (reference sequence). The CDR3 protein is CASTGLAGGSGYEQYF. CDR3 nucleotides: TGTGCCAGCACCGGACTAGCGGGGGGGTCGGGGTACGAGCAGTACTTC.

The chain recombines TRBV27 with TRBJ2-3; 7 bases agree with TRBD1. Germline V gene lookup returns CDR1 MNHEY and CDR2 SMNVEV (reference sequence). The CDR3 is 15 amino acids. The V segment lost 5 bases and the J segment 9 bases; nucleotides outside the gene matches: 14. DNA for the CDR3: TGTGCCAGCAGTATGTATACCGGGACAGTGAAGACGCAGTATTTT. Residues: CASSMYTGTVKTQYF.

The genes are TRBV7-2 and TRBJ2-7, with 10 bases that match TRBD2. There are 15 residues in the CDR3. Trimming at V came to 5 bases and at J to 2 bases, leaving 6 bases not matched to a gene. Germline V gives CDR1 SGHTA, CDR2 FQGNSA. The CDR3 loop reads CASSLRTSGTYEQYF. CDR3 coding DNA: TGTGCCAGCAGCCTCCGGACTAGCGGAACCTACGAGCAGTACTTC.